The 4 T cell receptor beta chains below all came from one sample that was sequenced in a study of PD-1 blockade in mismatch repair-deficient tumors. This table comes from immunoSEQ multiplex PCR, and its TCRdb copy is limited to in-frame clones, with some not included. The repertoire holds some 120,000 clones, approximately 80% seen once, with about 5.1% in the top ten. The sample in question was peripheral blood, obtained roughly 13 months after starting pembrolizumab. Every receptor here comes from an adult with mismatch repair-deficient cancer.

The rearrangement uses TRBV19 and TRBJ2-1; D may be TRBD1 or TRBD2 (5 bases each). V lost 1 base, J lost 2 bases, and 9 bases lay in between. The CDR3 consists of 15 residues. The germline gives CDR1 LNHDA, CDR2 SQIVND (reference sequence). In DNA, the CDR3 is TGTGCCAGTAGTATAGGACTGGGGGCCTACAATGAGCAGTTCTTC. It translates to CASSIGLGAYNEQFF.

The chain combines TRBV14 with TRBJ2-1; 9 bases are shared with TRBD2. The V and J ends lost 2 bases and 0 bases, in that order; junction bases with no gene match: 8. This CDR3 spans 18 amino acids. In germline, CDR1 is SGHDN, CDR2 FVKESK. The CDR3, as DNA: TGTGCCAGCAGCCAAAGGGGGAGCGGGAGGCGCTCCTACAATGAGCAGTTCTTC. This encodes CASSQRGSGRRSYNEQFF.

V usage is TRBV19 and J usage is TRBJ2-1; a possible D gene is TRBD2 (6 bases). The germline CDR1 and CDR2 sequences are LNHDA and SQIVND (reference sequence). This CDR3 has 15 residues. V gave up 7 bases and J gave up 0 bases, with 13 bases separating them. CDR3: CASNPRRDSYNEQFF. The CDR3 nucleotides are TGTGCCAGTAACCCCAGGAGGGACTCCTACAATGAGCAGTTCTTC. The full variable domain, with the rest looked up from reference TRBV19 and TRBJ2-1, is DGGITQSPKYLFRKEGQNVTLSCEQNLNHDAMYWYRQDPGQGLRLIYYSQIVNDFQKGDIAEGYSVSREKKESFPLTVTSAQKNPTAFYLCASNPRRDSYNEQFFGPGTRLTVL.

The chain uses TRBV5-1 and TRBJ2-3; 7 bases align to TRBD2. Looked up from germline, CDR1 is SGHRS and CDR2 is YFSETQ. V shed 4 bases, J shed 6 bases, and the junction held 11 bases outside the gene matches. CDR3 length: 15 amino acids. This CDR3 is CASSPYYAGVDTQYF. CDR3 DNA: TGCGCCAGCAGCCCATACTACGCGGGAGTTGATACGCAGTATTTT.